The T cell receptor (beta chain) under discussion was sequenced for a study of shared clonotypes between healthy human individuals. Germline lookup yields CDR1 SGHRS and CDR2 YFSETQ. The CDR3 extends over 18 amino acids. With 4 bases clipped from V and 6 bases from J, the junction kept 18 bases outside the gene matches. An approximately 200 ng quantity of DNA, 25,000 to 35,000 T cell genomes, went into the sorted-subset replicate PCRs. Some clones are missing from TCRdb's copy, which holds only in-frame ones; the method was immunoSEQ multiplex PCR. The sample lists roughly 2.6 million clones, over 85% occurring once. Comments on this clone: The antigen is unknown.

Overall study findings and caveats: As a rule, naive subsets had a larger estimated richness than memory subsets.

The TCR comes from a man between 18 and 29 years old in good health. The chain links TRBV5-1 to TRBJ2-3; the match to TRBD2 covers 9 bases. The sample was naive CD4+ T cells sorted from blood. Noted subset: CD45RA+ positively selected. The CDR3 sequence is CASSRAASSGSVGDTQYF. Written as DNA, the CDR3 is TGCGCCAGCAGCCGAGCGGCTAGTAGCGGGAGTGTTGGGGATACGCAGTATTTT.